A single sample is the source of the 21 T cell receptor beta chains below, sequenced in a study of CD8 T cells in ankylosing spondylitis. From the 5' RACE reads, TCRdb called clonotypes with MiXCR, one entry per CDR3 protein. This table has around 150,000 distinct CDR3 sequences, around a tenth appearing once. The source material was blood, either unsorted or a sorted T cell fraction (not recorded which). These receptors were obtained from a male donor with ankylosing spondylitis or in good health (not recorded which).

The table lists this clonotype with a few counts. This chain joins TRBV7-7 and TRBJ2-5; 7 bases map to TRBD2. Germline CDR1 reads SSHAT; CDR2 reads FNYEAQ (reference sequence). V gave up 1 base and J gave up 1 base; unmatched junction bases: 3. The CDR3 runs 15 residues. Here the CDR3 DNA reads TGTGCCAGCAGCTTAGGCCCTAGCGGCCAAGAGACCCAGTACTTC. It specifies CASSLGPSGQETQYF.

This clonotype turned up a few times. The gene calls are TRBV10-3 and TRBJ1-1; the match to TRBD1 covers 8 bases. This CDR3 spans 16 amino acids. Per germline, CDR1 ENHRY and CDR2 SYGVKD. The V segment lost 0 bases and the J segment 5 bases; nucleotides outside the gene matches: 8. CDR3 region: CAISESGRQGRTEAFF. CDR3 nucleotides: TGTGCCATCAGTGAGTCAGGGAGACAGGGGAGGACTGAAGCTTTCTTT.

This clonotype occurred many times. This sequence joins TRBV20-1 and TRBJ2-1; 9 bases agree with TRBD2. The CDR3 is 16 residues long. The V gene end was trimmed by 3 bases and the J gene end by 1 base; junction bases not matched to a gene: 7. Germline CDR1 reads DFQATT; CDR2 reads SNEGSKA (reference sequence). DNA for the CDR3: TGCAGTGCTAGGGATCCGACTAGCGGTTCCTACAATGAGCAGTTCTTC. As protein: CSARDPTSGSYNEQFF.

This clonotype appeared many times. This chain joins TRBV5-1 and TRBJ2-2; D is unresolved. V lost 3 bases to trimming and J lost 7 bases, with 4 bases between them. CDR3 length: 11 residues. In germline, CDR1 is SGHRS, CDR2 YFSETQ. As DNA, the CDR3 is TGCGCCAGCAGCTCGTACGGGGAGCTGTTTTTT. This gives the protein CASSSYGELFF.

CDR3 protein: CASSPPGSSSEYF. The CDR3 bases are TGTGCCAGCTCACCACCGGGCAGTTCGTCCGAGTACTTC. The V and J genes are TRBV18 and TRBJ2-5; no clear D. Germline assignment: CDR1 KGHSH and CDR2 LQKENI. This CDR3 spans 13 amino acids. Deletions cut 0 bases from V and 12 bases from J, with 14 bases between.

In this sample, this clonotype turned up many times. J is TRBJ1-1 and V is TRBV29-1; the D is unclear. Trimming took off 5 bases at V and 0 bases at J, with 10 bases between the two ends. CDR1 is SQVTM and CDR2 is ANQGSEA in the germline V gene. CDR3 length: 13 residues. The CDR3 nucleotides are TGCAGCGTTCGGAGCGATCTGAACACTGAAGCTTTCTTT. As protein: CSVRSDLNTEAFF.

The chain links TRBV19 to TRBJ2-1, with a weak D call TRBD2 (7 bases). Germline V gene sequence: CDR1 LNHDA, CDR2 SQIVND (reference sequence). This CDR3 spans 13 amino acids. V dropped 6 bases and J dropped 9 bases, with 15 bases sitting between them. Here the CDR3 reads CASRKGGGREQFF. CDR3 coding DNA: TGTGCCAGTAGAAAAGGGGGGGGCCGTGAGCAGTTCTTC.

There are a few counts of this clonotype. This CDR3 reads CSVEVISRAEQYF. The CDR3 region has the DNA TGCAGCGTTGAAGTGATCTCTAGGGCCGAGCAGTACTTC. The chain employs TRBV29-1 and TRBJ2-7; D call uncertain. The CDR3 runs to 13 residues. Per germline, CDR1 SQVTM and CDR2 ANQGSEA. Trimming removed 1 base from V and 6 bases from J, with 13 bases in between.

Ten or more counts support this clonotype. The chain combines TRBV27 with TRBJ2-6; D not resolved. V was cut by 8 bases and J by 0 bases, with 5 bases left in between. The CDR3 is made up of 13 amino acids. Germline V gene lookup returns CDR1 MNHEY and CDR2 SMNVEV (reference sequence). Here the CDR3 DNA reads TGTGCCAGCTCAGTCTCTGGGGCCAACGTCCTGACTTTC. Its translation is CASSVSGANVLTF.

This clonotype was detected ten times or more. The chain joins TRBV6-5 to TRBJ1-1, with 7 bases identical to TRBD1. The CDR3 runs to 15 residues. The V gene's germline CDR1 is MNHEY and CDR2 SVGAGI. J gave up 4 bases and V 4 bases, and 9 bases lay outside the gene matches. The CDR3 coding sequence is TGTGCCAGCAGTTTGGGACAGTACGGGGGCACTGAAGCTTTCTTT. This encodes CASSLGQYGGTEAFF.

The chain couples TRBV20-1 to TRBJ1-3; D is ambiguous. The ends were cut back, 0 bases at V and 7 bases at J, with 16 bases in the middle. The CDR3 has 15 amino acids. Germline CDR1 reads DFQATT; CDR2 reads SNEGSKA (reference sequence). CDR3 coding DNA: TGCAGTGCTAGAGATAGAAGAGGTAGTGGGAACACCATATATTTT. Its translation is CSARDRRGSGNTIYF.

Remarks on this clonotype: A much larger clone lies a single base off, so this may be a read error. This chain joins TRBV6-1 and TRBJ2-4; 11 positions match TRBD2. From germline, CDR1 is MNHNS and CDR2 SASEGT. The V gene end was trimmed by 4 bases and the J gene end by 5 bases; junction bases not matched to a gene: 13. The CDR3 loop spans 18 amino acids. CDR3: CASSAVGTSGGRENIQYF. In nucleotides, the CDR3 is TGTGCCAGCAGTGCAGTTGGGACTAGCGGAGGGAGGGAAAACATTCAGTACTTC.

In its sample, this clonotype was seen a few times. This chain links TRBV29-1 with TRBJ1-5, with D maybe TRBD1 (5 bases). V lost 7 bases and J lost 5, with 15 bases in between. The germline V gene encodes CDR1 SQVTM and CDR2 ANQGSEA. This CDR3 has 13 residues. CDR3 nucleotide sequence: TGCAGCGCGACCGACAGTCCTTATCAGCCCCAGCATTTT. It codes for CSATDSPYQPQHF.

In this sample, this clonotype turned up many times. The V call is TRBV2, the J call TRBJ2-3; D remains ambiguous. The CDR3 is 10 amino acids. CDR1 and CDR2 (germline): SNHLY, FYNNEI. The V and J ends lost 8 bases and 3 bases respectively, with 3 bases between them. This CDR3 is CASVTDTQYF. In DNA form, the CDR3 reads TGTGCCAGCGTAACAGATACGCAGTATTTT. Combining the CDR3 with reference TRBV2 and TRBJ2-3 gives the whole variable domain EPEVTQTPSHQVTQMGQEVILRCVPISNHLYFYWYRQILGQKVEFLVSFYNNEISEKSEIFDDQFSVERPDGSNFTLKIRSTKLEDSAMYFCASVTDTQYFGPGTRLTVL.

The chain has TRBV27 and TRBJ2-2; the match to TRBD2 covers 7 bases. The V and J ends lost 7 bases and 0 bases, in that order; junction bases with no gene match: 17. Germline-derived CDR1 and CDR2 are MNHEY and SMNVEV (reference sequence). The CDR3 loop spans 19 amino acids. The CDR3 DNA reads TGTGCCAGCAAACCGTGGGCTGCGGGGGATACCCCGAACACCGGGGAGCTGTTTTTT. Its translation: CASKPWAAGDTPNTGELFF.

This clonotype has a count of ten or more. This sequence joins TRBV6-1 and TRBJ1-5, with TRBD1 as a possible D gene (5 bases). The germline CDR1 and CDR2 sequences are MNHNS and SASEGT. The CDR3 runs 14 residues. The V end was cut by 7 bases, the J end by 2 bases, with 12 bases between. The chain's CDR3 is CASNPQGGNQPQHF. In DNA, the CDR3 is TGTGCCAGCAATCCTCAGGGAGGCAATCAGCCCCAGCATTTT.

This clonotype has ten or more counts. The chain joins TRBV29-1 to TRBJ1-2, with D perhaps TRBD1 (5 bases). This CDR3 has 13 amino acids. V was cut by 3 bases and J by 4 bases, with 12 bases left in between. CDR1 is SQVTM, CDR2 ANQGSEA, per germline. The CDR3: CSVEGLSRYGYTF. The CDR3 bases are TGCAGCGTTGAGGGGCTAAGCCGCTATGGCTACACCTTC.

This clonotype was detected many times. The rearrangement uses TRBV7-2 and TRBJ2-3; unclear D gene. V lost 5 bases and J lost 0, with 9 bases in between. Germline assignment: CDR1 SGHTA and CDR2 FQGNSA. This CDR3 has 14 amino acids. In nucleotides, the CDR3 is TGTGCCAGCAGCCGCACGCGTAGCACAGATACGCAGTATTTT. It codes for CASSRTRSTDTQYF.

Note on this clonotype: A much larger clone differs by one base, so this may be a read error. V and J are TRBV12-3 or TRBV12-4 and TRBJ2-1; maybe TRBD1 (7 bases). The CDR3 consists of 15 residues. V was shortened by 6 bases and J by 4 bases, with 16 bases between the two germline ends. CDR3: CASRGRGQRYNEQFF. The CDR3 DNA is TGTGCCAGCAGAGGGCGGGGACAGAGATACAATGAGCAGTTCTTC.

This clonotype was observed at least ten times. The gene calls are TRBV27 and TRBJ2-3, with 9 bases aligning to TRBD1. Germline V lookup: CDR1 MNHEY, CDR2 SMNVEV (reference sequence). J gave up 1 base and V 1 base, and 3 bases lay outside the gene matches. The CDR3 runs 16 residues. The CDR3 loop reads CASSLLWTGGTDTQYF. CDR3 coding DNA: TGTGCCAGCAGTTTATTATGGACAGGGGGCACAGATACGCAGTATTTT.

Points on this clonotype: Just one base apart from a much larger clone, this may be a read error. A read error is likely, as this CDR3 ends without the conserved phenylalanine or tryptophan. V and J are TRBV29-1 and TRBJ1-2; the match to TRBD1 covers 9 bases. The length of the CDR3 is 16 residues. Germline trimming cut 4 bases from V and 8 bases from J; bases unmatched to any gene: 17. CDR1 and CDR2 from the germline V gene are SQVTM and ANQGSEA. The CDR3 bases are TGCAGCGTTGCTGGACAGGGGCTGTCAGCAGTTTCGGGCTACACCTTA. Translated, it gives CSVAGQGLSAVSGYTL.